Following are 17 T cell receptor beta chains from one sample sequenced in a study of T cell responses to AZD1222 COVID-19 vaccine. Profiling relied on immunoSEQ multiplex PCR, and the TCRdb table lists in-frame clones only, not all of them. The sample records 100,000 or so clones, roughly 87% being singletons. The sequencing here drew on peripheral blood, taken on day 0 of AZD1222 vaccination. Receptors were obtained from an adult in good health.

This chain uses TRBV5-8 with TRBJ1-6; tentatively, D is TRBD1 (5 bases). Germline CDR1 SGHTS, CDR2 YDEGEE. V was trimmed by 0 bases and J by 7 bases, leaving 11 bases between them. The CDR3 has 15 residues. The CDR3 nucleotides read TGTGCCAGCAGCTTGGTGGGGCCCTTCAATTCACCCCTCCACTTT. Amino acids: CASSLVGPFNSPLHF. The full variable domain, rest sourced from reference TRBV5-8 and TRBJ1-6, is EAGVTQSPTHLIKTRGQQATLRCSPISGHTSVYWYQQALGLGLQFLLWYDEGEERNRGNFPPRFSGRQFPNYSSELNVNALELEDSALYLCASSLVGPFNSPLHFGNGTRLTVT.

This clone was seen a handful of times. The chain uses TRBV29-1 and TRBJ1-1; 9 bases match TRBD1. This CDR3 has 14 residues. The germline CDR1 and CDR2 sequences are SQVTM and ANQGSEA. V lost 6 bases, J lost 4 bases, and 9 bases stayed unmatched. The CDR3 bases are TGCAGCGTGGACGGGACAGGGTTGGCCACTGAAGCTTTCTTT. Translated, it gives CSVDGTGLATEAFF.

The chain joins TRBV27 to TRBJ1-1, with D tentatively TRBD1 (6 bases). With 5 bases removed from V and 5 bases from J, the gap between germline ends came to 18 bases. The germline gives CDR1 MNHEY, CDR2 SMNVEV (reference sequence). The CDR3 is 15 residues long. This CDR3 reads CASSPVGGLGTEAFF. In nucleotides, the CDR3 is TGTGCCAGCAGTCCAGTGGGGGGGCTAGGGACTGAAGCTTTCTTT.

This clone occurred a few times. The J gene is TRBJ1-1, the V gene TRBV10-3; 9 bases align to TRBD1. The ends lost 9 bases at V and 3 bases at J; junction bases unmatched: 5. This CDR3 spans 13 amino acids. Germline values: CDR1 ENHRY, CDR2 SYGVKD. CDR3 nucleotide sequence: TGTGCCATGAGCCGGGACAGGGACACTGAAGCTTTCTTT. It encodes CAMSRDRDTEAFF.

The rearrangement joins TRBV9 to TRBJ2-1; no reliable D call. This CDR3 contains 12 residues. V shed 4 bases and J shed 3 bases, with 5 bases lying between them. CDR1 and CDR2 (germline): SGDLS, YYNGEE. Here the CDR3 DNA reads TGTGCCAGCAGCTCCAACTACAATGAGCAGTTCTTC. Translating it yields CASSSNYNEQFF.

The rearrangement uses TRBV12-5 and TRBJ2-1, with D possibly matching TRBD2 (7 bases). CDR1 is LGHNT, CDR2 FRNRAP, per germline. The V end was cut by 1 base, the J end by 7 bases, with 17 bases between. CDR3 size: 16 residues. The CDR3 nucleotides read TGTGCTAGTGGTTTGGGCCGGGGGGCCTCTTGGAATGAGCAGTTCTTC. Its translation is CASGLGRGASWNEQFF. The whole variable domain, remainder taken from reference TRBV12-5 and TRBJ2-1, is DARVTQTPRHKVTEMGQEVTMRCQPILGHNTVFWYRQTMMQGLELLAYFRNRAPLDDSGMPKDRFSAEMPDATLATLKIQPSEPRDSAVYFCASGLGRGASWNEQFFGPGTRLTVL.

This chain uses TRBV2 with TRBJ1-5, with D maybe TRBD1 (5 bases). With 4 bases removed from V and 5 bases from J, the gap between germline ends came to 15 bases. In germline, CDR1 is SNHLY, CDR2 FYNNEI. CDR3 length equals 15 residues. This chain's CDR3 is CASSVEGGGHQPQHF. The CDR3 nucleotides read TGTGCCAGCAGTGTCGAAGGCGGGGGACATCAGCCCCAGCATTTT.

The rearrangement links TRBV6-2 or TRBV6-3 to TRBJ2-7, with D possibly being TRBD1 (6 bases). The CDR3 spans 12 residues. Trimming took 2 bases from V and 6 from J, leaving 8 bases between them. CDR1 and CDR2 from the germline V gene are MNHEY and SVGEGT. CDR3: CASSYGQTEQYF. The CDR3 region has the DNA TGTGCCAGCAGTTACGGACAGACCGAGCAGTACTTC.

The chain carries TRBV25-1 and TRBJ2-2; D might be TRBD2 (6 bases). This CDR3 has 14 amino acids. Trimming shortened V by 4 bases and J by 3 bases, and 9 bases separated the two germline ends. Germline CDR1 reads MGHDK; CDR2 reads SYGVNS. CDR3: CASSGLVYTGELFF. CDR3 nucleotide sequence: TGTGCCAGCAGTGGACTAGTCTACACCGGGGAGCTGTTTTTT.

The rearrangement joins TRBV21-1 to TRBJ2-7; the D segment call TRBD1 is taken from the table without a DNA check. TRBV21-1 is deemed a pseudogene. The CDR3 is made up of 17 amino acids. For the CDR3, the DNA is TGTGCCAGCAGCAAACGCCCCTCGGTGTTCAGGACCTACGAGCAGTACTTC. It encodes CASSKRPSVFRTYEQYF.

The chain joins TRBV7-2 to TRBJ2-7, with 8 bases that match TRBD1. Germline V CDR1 and CDR2: SGHTA, FQGNSA. The CDR3 sequence is 15 residues long. Trimming cost V 5 bases and J 7 bases; bases outside gene matches: 13. The CDR3 nucleotides are TGTGCCAGCAGCCCATACAGTGGGACAGGCGGAGAGCAGTACTTC. Its protein is CASSPYSGTGGEQYF.

Points on this clone: Other DNA sequences within the sample encode an identical CDR3. The V and J genes are TRBV30 and TRBJ1-2; no firm D call. CDR3 length: 11 residues. CDR1 GTSNPN and CDR2 SVGIG come from the germline V gene (reference sequence). V gave up 0 bases and J gave up 5 bases, with 4 bases separating them. The CDR3 protein is CAWSVGYGYTF. The CDR3 DNA is TGTGCCTGGAGTGTGGGTTATGGCTACACCTTC. The full variable domain, in which reference TRBV30 and TRBJ1-2 provide the parts outside the CDR3, is SQTIHQWPATLVQPVGSPLSLECTVEGTSNPNLYWYRQAAGRGLQLLFYSVGIGQISSEVPQNLSASRPQDRQFILSSKKLLLSDSGFYLCAWSVGYGYTFGSGTRLTVV.

As DNA, the CDR3 is TGTGCCAGCACCAACACAAACTATGGCTACACCTTC. It is translated as CASTNTNYGYTF. The chain couples TRBV4-2 to TRBJ1-2; D unresolved. Per the germline V gene, CDR1 is LGHNA and CDR2 is YNFKEQ. The length of the CDR3 is 12 residues. Trimming took 7 bases from V and 2 from J, leaving 8 bases between them.

This clone was recorded once. V usage is TRBV7-3 and J usage is TRBJ2-5, with TRBD2 matching 12 bases. With 5 bases clipped from V and 5 bases from J, the junction kept 6 bases outside the gene matches. This CDR3 region has 15 residues. Per germline, CDR1 SGHTA and CDR2 FQGTGA. The CDR3 sequence: CASSPLAGGVETQYF. The CDR3 coding sequence is TGTGCCAGCAGCCCCCTAGCGGGGGGGGTTGAGACCCAGTACTTC.

This rearrangement joins TRBV5-1 to TRBJ2-3, with 15 positions matching TRBD2. The CDR3 has 18 amino acids. The V and J ends lost 2 bases and 3 bases, in that order; junction bases with no gene match: 7. The V gene's germline CDR1 is SGHRS and CDR2 YFSETQ. CDR3 sequence reads: CASSFPWTSGGGTDTQYF. The CDR3 DNA reads TGCGCCAGCAGCTTCCCCTGGACTAGCGGGGGGGGAACAGATACGCAGTATTTT.

This clone showed up just a few times. The rearrangement uses TRBV25-1 and TRBJ1-3, with D possibly being TRBD1 (5 bases). The length of the CDR3 is 16 residues. V gave up 6 bases and J gave up 0 bases, with 15 bases separating them. Germline CDR1 and CDR2: MGHDK and SYGVNS. CDR3 loop: CASSTSGHFSGNTIYF. CDR3 DNA: TGTGCCAGCAGCACCAGCGGACATTTCTCTGGAAACACCATATATTTT.

The chain couples TRBV25-1 to TRBJ1-2, with D unresolved. Germline lookup yields CDR1 MGHDK and CDR2 SYGVNS. The CDR3 consists of 12 residues. Between the trimmed V and J ends, which lost 4 bases and 7 bases, there was a span of 10 bases. Here the CDR3 reads CASSGGILGYTF. The CDR3 DNA sequence: TGTGCCAGCAGTGGAGGGATCCTTGGCTACACCTTC.